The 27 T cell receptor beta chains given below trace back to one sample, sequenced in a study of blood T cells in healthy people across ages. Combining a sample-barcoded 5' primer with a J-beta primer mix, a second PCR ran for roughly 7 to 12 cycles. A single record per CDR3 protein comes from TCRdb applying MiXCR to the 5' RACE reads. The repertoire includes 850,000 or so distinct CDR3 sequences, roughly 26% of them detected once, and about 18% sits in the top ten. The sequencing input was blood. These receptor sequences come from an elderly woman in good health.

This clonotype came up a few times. The CDR3 spells CASSLEFQSNTEAFF. The CDR3 DNA follows: TGTGCCAGCAGTTTAGAGTTCCAATCGAACACTGAAGCTTTCTTT. The chain combines TRBV12-3 or TRBV12-4 with TRBJ1-1; D is unresolved. The CDR3 has 15 residues. The ends were cut back, 1 base at V and 1 base at J, with 10 bases in the middle.

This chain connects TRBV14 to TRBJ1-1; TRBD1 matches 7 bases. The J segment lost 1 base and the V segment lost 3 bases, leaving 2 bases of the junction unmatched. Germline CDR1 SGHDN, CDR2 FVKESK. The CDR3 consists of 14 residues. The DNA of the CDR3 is TGTGCCAGCAGCCAGGACAGGTGGAACACTGAAGCTTTCTTT. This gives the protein CASSQDRWNTEAFF.

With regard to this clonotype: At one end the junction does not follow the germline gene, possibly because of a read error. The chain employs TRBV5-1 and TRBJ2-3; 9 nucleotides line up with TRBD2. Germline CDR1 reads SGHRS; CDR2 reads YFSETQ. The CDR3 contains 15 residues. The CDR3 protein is CASSYAGTSSDTRYF. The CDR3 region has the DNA TGCGCCAGCAGCTATGCCGGGACTAGCTCAGATACGCGGTATTTT. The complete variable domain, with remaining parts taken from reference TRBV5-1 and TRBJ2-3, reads KAGVTQTPRYLIKTRGQQVTLSCSPISGHRSVSWYQQTPGQGLQFLFEYFSETQRNKGNFPGRFSGRQFSNSRSEMNVSTLELGDSALYLCASSYAGTSSDTRYFGPGTRLTVL.

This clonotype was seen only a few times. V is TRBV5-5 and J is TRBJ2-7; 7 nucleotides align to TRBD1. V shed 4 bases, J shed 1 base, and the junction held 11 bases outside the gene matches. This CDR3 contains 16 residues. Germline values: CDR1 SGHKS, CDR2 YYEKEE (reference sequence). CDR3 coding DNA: TGTGCCAGCAGCCTTAACGGACAGGTGAGATCCTACGAGCAGTACTTC. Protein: CASSLNGQVRSYEQYF.

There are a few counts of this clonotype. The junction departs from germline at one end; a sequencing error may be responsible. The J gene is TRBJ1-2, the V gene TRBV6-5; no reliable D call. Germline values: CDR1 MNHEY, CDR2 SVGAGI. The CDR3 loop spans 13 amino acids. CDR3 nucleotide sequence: TGTGCCAACAGTTTCGCAGTGAACTATGGCTACACCTTC. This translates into CANSFAVNYGYTF.

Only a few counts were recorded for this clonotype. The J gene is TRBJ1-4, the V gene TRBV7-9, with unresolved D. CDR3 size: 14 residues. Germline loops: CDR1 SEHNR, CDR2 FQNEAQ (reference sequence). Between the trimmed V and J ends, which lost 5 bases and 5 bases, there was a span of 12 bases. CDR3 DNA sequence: TGTGCCAGCAGCCAAAGACGGGAGAATGAAAAACTGTTTTTT. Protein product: CASSQRRENEKLFF.

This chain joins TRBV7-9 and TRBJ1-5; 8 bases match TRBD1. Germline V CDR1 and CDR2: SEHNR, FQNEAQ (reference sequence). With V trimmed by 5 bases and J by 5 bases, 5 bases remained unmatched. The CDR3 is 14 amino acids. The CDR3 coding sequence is TGTGCCAGCAGCCTGACAGGGGATGATCAGCCCCAGCATTTT. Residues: CASSLTGDDQPQHF. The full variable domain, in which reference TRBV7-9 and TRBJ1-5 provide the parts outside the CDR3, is DTGVSQNPRHKITKRGQNVTFRCDPISEHNRLYWYRQTLGQGPEFLTYFQNEAQLEKSRLLSDRFSAERPKGSFSTLEIQRTEQGDSAMYLCASSLTGDDQPQHFGDGTRLSIL.

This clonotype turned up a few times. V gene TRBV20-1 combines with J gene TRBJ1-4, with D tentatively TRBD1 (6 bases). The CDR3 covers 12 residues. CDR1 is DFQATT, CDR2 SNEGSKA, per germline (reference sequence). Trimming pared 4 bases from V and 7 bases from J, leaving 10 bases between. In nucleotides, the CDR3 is TGCAGTGCTACAGGGGCGATTGAAAAACTGTTTTTT. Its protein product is CSATGAIEKLFF.

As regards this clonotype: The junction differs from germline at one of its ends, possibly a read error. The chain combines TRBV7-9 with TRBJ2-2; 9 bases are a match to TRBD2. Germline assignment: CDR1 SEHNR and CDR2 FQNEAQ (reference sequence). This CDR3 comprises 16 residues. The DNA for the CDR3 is TGTGCCAGCAGCATGACTAGCGGAGAGAACACCGGGGAGCGGTTTTTT. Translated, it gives CASSMTSGENTGERFF.

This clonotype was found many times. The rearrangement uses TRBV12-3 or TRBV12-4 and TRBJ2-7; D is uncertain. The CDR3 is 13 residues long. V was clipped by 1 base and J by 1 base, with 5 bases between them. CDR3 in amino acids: CASSLVHSYEQYF. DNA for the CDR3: TGTGCCAGCAGTTTAGTCCATTCCTACGAGCAGTACTTC.

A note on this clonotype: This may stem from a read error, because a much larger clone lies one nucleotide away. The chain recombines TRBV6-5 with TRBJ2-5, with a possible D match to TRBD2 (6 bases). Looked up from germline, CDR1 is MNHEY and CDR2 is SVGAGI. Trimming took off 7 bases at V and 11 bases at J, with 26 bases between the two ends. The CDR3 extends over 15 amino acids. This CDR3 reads CASTRGAGRTNEQYF. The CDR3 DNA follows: TGTGCCAGCACAAGGGGCGCGGGACGGACAAATGAGCAGTACTTC.

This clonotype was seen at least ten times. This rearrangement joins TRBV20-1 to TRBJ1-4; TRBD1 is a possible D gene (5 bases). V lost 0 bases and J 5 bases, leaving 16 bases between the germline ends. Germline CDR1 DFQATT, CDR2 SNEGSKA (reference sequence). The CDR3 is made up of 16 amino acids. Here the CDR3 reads CSARDYIGTGNEKLFF. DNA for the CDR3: TGCAGTGCTAGAGATTATATAGGGACTGGAAATGAAAAACTGTTTTTT.

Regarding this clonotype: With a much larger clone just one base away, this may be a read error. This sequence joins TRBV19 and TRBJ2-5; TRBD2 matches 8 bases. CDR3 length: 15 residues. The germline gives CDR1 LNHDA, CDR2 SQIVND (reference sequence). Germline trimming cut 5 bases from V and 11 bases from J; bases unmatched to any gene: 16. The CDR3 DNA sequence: TGTGCCAGTAGTCCTCGGGGGGGCCCAGGCAATGAGCAGTACTTC. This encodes CASSPRGGPGNEQYF.

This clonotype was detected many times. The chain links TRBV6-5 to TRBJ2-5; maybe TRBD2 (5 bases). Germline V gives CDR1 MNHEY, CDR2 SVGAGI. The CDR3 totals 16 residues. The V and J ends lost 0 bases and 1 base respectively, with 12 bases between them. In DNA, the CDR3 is TGTGCCAGCAGTTACTCGCCCTCTGGACTCCAAGAGACCCAGTACTTC. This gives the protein CASSYSPSGLQETQYF.

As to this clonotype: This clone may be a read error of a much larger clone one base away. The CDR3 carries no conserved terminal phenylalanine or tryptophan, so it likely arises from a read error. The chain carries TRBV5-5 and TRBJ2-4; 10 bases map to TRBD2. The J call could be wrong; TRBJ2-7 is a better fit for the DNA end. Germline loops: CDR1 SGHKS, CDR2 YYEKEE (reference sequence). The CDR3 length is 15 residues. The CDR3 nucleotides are TGTGCCAGCAGCACAGCGGGGGGGCCAGGCCACGAGCAGTACTGC. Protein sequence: CASSTAGGPGHEQYC.

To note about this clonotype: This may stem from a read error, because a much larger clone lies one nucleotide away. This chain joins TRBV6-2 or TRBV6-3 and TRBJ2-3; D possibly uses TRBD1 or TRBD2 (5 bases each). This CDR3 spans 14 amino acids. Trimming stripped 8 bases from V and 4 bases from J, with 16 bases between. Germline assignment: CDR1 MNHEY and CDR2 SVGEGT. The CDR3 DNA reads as TGTGCCAGCGATCTATGGGGGATGGCAGATACGCAGTATTTT. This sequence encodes CASDLWGMADTQYF.

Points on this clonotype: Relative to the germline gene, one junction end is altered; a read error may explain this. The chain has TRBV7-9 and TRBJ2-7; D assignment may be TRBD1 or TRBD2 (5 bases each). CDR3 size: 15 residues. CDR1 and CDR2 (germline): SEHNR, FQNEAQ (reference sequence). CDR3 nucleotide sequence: TGTGCCGGCAGCTTAGGTACGGGACGCCCCTACGAGCAGTACTTC. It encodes CAGSLGTGRPYEQYF.

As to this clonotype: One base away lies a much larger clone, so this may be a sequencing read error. Written as DNA, the CDR3 is TGTGCCAGCAGCTTATCTCCAGGGGTGGGGGAAAAACGGTTTTTT. Protein: CASSLSPGVGEKRFF. V is TRBV7-2 and J is TRBJ1-4; D possibly corresponds to TRBD1 (6 bases). The V gene's germline CDR1 is SGHTA and CDR2 FQGNSA. CDR3 length: 15 residues. The full variable domain, in which reference TRBV7-2 and TRBJ1-4 provide the parts outside the CDR3, is GAGVSQSPSNKVTEKGKDVELRCDPISGHTALYWYRQSLGQGLEFLIYFQGNSAPDKSGLPSDRFSAERTGGSVSTLTIQRTQQEDSAVYLCASSLSPGVGEKRFFGSGTQLSVL.

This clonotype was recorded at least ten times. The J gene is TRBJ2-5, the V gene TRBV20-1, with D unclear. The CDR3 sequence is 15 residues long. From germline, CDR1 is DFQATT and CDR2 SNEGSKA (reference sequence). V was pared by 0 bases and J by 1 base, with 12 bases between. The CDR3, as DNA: TGCAGTGCTAGAGATTTGAAATCCGTCCAAGAGACCCAGTACTTC. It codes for CSARDLKSVQETQYF.

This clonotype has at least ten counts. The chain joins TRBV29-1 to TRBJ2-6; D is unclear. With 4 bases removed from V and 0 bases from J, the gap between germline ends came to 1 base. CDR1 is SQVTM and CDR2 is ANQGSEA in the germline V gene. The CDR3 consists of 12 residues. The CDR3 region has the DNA TGCAGCGTTGTCTCTGGGGCCAACGTCCTGACTTTC. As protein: CSVVSGANVLTF.

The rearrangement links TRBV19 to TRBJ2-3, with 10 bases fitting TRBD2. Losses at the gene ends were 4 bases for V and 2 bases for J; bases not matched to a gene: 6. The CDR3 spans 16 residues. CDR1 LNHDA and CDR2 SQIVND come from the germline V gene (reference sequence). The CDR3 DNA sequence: TGTGCCAGTAGTACCGGACTAGCGGTTTTCACAGATACGCAGTATTTT. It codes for CASSTGLAVFTDTQYF.

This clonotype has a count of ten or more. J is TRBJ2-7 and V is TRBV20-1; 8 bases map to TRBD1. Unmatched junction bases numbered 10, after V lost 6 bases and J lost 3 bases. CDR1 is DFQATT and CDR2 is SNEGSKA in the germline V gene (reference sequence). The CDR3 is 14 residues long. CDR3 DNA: TGCAGTGCAACTGACAGGGGATTTAACTACGAGCAGTACTTC. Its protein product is CSATDRGFNYEQYF.

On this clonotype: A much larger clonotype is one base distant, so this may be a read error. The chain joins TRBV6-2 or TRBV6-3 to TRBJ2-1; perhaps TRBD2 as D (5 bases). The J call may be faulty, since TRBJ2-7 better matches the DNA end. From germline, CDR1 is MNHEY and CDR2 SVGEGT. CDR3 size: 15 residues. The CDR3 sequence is CASSYEVRLYNEQYF. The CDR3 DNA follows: TGTGCCAGCAGTTACGAGGTCCGACTATACAATGAGCAGTACTTC.

The CDR3: CSARDHRQGPSGANVLTF. DNA of the CDR3: TGCAGTGCTAGAGATCATAGGCAGGGGCCCTCTGGGGCCAACGTCCTGACTTTC. The V and J genes are TRBV20-1 and TRBJ2-6; D perhaps matches TRBD1 (6 bases). The CDR3 length is 18 residues. Germline CDR1 and CDR2: DFQATT and SNEGSKA (reference sequence). With 0 bases removed from V and 0 bases from J, the gap between germline ends came to 15 bases.

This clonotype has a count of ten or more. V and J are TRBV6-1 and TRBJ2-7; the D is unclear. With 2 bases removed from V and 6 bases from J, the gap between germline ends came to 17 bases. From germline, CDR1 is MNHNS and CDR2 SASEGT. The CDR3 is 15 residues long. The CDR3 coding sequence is TGTGCCAGCAGTGAATCCTACTTTAGAGTAAGCGAGCAGTACTTC. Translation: CASSESYFRVSEQYF.

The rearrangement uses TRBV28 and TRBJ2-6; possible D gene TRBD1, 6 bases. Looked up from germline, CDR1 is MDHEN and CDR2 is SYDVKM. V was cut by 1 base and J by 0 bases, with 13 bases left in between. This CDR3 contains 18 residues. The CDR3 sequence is CASSLFGGGSSGANVLTF. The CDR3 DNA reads TGTGCCAGCAGTTTATTTGGGGGCGGAAGCTCTGGGGCCAACGTCCTGACTTTC.

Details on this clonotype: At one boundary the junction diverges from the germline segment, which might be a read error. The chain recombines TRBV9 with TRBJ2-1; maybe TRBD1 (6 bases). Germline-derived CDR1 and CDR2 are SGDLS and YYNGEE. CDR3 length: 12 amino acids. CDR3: CTSSAPGDEQFF. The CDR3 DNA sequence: TGTACCAGCAGCGCCCCAGGGGATGAGCAGTTCTTC.